This T cell receptor (beta chain) was found in a study of cytomegalovirus exposure and HLA in healthy donors. PCR employed 60 Vbeta and 13 Jbeta primers. Method: immunoSEQ multiplex PCR; TCRdb's copy keeps in-frame clones and lacks some. The sample lists about 93,000 clones, roughly 67% occurring once. Concerning this clone itself: Antigen specificity is unknown.

Study conclusions and caveats: Presence/absence analyses assumed roughly uniform sequencing depth across donors, which may not hold. Generally TCR sequences proved uncommon, though certain public TCRs appeared in numerous donors. Later, an analysis found that common viral pathogens appeared to be linked with several of the most significant clusters. Some V segments (TRBV6-2 and TRBV6-3 among them) were excluded as indistinguishable.

Germline assignment: CDR1 SGHRS and CDR2 YFSETQ. The CDR3 length is 15 residues. Trimming cost V 0 bases and J 5 bases; bases outside gene matches: 1. The chain couples TRBV5-1 to TRBJ2-1; TRBD2 aligns across 11 bases. Sequenced: PBMCs. The receptor was derived from a boy between 5 and 17 years old in good health and CMV-seropositive. CDR3 in DNA: TGCGCCAGCAGCTTGGGGACTAGCGGGCACAATGAGCAGTTCTTC. Translating gives CASSLGTSGHNEQFF.